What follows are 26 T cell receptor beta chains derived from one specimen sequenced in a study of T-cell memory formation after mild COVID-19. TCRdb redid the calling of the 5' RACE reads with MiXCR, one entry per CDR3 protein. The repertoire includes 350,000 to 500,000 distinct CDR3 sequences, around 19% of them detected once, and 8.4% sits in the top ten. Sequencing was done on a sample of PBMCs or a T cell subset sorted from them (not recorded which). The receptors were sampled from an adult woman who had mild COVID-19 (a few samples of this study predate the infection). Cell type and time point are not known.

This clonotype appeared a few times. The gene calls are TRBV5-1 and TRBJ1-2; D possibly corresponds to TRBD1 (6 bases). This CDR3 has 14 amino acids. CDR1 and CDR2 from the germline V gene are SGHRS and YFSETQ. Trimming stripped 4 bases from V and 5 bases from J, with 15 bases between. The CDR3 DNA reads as TGCGCCAGCAGCCCGATTATTACAGGGTATGGCTACACCTTC. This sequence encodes CASSPIITGYGYTF.

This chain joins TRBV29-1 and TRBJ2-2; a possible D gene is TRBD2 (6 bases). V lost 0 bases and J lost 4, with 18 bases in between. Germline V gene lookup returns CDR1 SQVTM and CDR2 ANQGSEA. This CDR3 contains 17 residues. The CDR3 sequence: CSVEDWGSGLRTGELFF. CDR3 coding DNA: TGCAGCGTTGAAGATTGGGGGTCGGGACTCCGCACCGGGGAGCTGTTTTTT.

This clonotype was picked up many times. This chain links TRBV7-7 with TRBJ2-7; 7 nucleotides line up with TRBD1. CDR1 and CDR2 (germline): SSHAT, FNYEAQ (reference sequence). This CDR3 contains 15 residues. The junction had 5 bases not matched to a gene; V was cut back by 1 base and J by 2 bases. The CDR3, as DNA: TGTGCCAGCAGCTTAGGACAGGGCGATACCTACGAGCAGTACTTC. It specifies CASSLGQGDTYEQYF.

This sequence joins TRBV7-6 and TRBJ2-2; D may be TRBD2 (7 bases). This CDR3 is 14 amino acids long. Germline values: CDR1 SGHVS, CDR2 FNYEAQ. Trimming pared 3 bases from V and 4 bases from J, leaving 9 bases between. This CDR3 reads CASSFGGPTGELFF. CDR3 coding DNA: TGTGCCAGCAGCTTCGGGGGGCCCACCGGGGAGCTGTTTTTT.

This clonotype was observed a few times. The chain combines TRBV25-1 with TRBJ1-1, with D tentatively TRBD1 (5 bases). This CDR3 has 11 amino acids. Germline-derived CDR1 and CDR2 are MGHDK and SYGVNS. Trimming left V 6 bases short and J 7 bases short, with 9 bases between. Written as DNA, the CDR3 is TGTGCCAGCAGCCCGGGACGTGAAGCTTTCTTT. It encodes CASSPGREAFF.

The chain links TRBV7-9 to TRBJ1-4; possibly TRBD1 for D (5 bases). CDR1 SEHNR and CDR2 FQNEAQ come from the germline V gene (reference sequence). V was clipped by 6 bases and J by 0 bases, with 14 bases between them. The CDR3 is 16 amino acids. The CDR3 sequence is CASSSTGGATNEKLFF. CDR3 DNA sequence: TGTGCCAGCAGTTCTACGGGGGGAGCAACTAATGAAAAACTGTTTTTT.

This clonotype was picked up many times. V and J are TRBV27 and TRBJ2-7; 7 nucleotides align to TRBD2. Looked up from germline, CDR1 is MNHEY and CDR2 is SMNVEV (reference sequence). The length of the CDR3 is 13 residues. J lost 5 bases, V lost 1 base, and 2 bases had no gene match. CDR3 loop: CASSLYGLDEQYF. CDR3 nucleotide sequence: TGTGCCAGCAGTTTATATGGACTAGACGAGCAGTACTTC.

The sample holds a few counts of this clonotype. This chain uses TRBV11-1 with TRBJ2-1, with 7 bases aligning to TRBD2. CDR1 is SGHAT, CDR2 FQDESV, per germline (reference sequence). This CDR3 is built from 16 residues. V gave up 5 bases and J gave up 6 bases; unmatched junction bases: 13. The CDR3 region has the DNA TGTGCCAGCAGCCCGTGGAGTGCGGGAGTAGGCAATGAGCAGTTCTTC. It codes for CASSPWSAGVGNEQFF.

The CDR3 region is CASSWDGRQPQHF. The CDR3 coding sequence is TGCGCCAGCAGCTGGGATGGACGGCAGCCCCAGCATTTT. The gene calls are TRBV5-1 and TRBJ1-5; D not certain. CDR1 and CDR2 (germline): SGHRS, YFSETQ. The CDR3 covers 13 residues. V lost 3 bases, J lost 7 bases, and 11 bases lay in between.

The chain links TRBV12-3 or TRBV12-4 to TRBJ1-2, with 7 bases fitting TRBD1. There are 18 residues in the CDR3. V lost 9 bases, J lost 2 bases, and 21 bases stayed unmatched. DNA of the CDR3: TGTGCCAGGCTTTTGGGGACCGGGACAGAGACAGCGAACTATGGCTACACCTTC. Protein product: CARLLGTGTETANYGYTF.

The CDR3 is CASSPLLGAGELFF. The CDR3 region has the DNA TGTGCCAGCAGCCCACTTTTGGGGGCCGGGGAGCTGTTTTTT. The J gene is TRBJ2-2, the V gene TRBV11-3; D assignment may be TRBD1 or TRBD2 (5 bases each). The germline CDR1 and CDR2 sequences are SGHNT and YENEEA. The CDR3 is made up of 14 amino acids. With 5 bases removed from V and 6 bases from J, the gap between germline ends came to 13 bases.

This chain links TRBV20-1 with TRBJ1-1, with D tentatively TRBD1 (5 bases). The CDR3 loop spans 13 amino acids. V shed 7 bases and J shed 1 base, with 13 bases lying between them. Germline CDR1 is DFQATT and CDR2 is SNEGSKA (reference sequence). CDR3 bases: TGCAGTGGGAAGCTGGGGCCGAACACTGAAGCTTTCTTT. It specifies CSGKLGPNTEAFF.

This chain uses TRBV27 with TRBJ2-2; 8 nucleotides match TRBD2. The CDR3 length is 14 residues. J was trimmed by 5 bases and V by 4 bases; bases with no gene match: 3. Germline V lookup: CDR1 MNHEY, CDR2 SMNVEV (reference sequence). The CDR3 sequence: CASSWSGGTGELFF. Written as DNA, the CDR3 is TGTGCCAGCAGTTGGTCGGGGGGGACCGGGGAGCTGTTTTTT.

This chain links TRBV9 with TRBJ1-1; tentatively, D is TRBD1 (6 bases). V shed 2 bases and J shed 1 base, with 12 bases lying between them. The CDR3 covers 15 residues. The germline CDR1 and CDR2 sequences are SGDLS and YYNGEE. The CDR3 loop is CASSVDGGQNTEAFF. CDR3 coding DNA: TGTGCCAGCAGCGTGGACGGGGGCCAGAACACTGAAGCTTTCTTT.

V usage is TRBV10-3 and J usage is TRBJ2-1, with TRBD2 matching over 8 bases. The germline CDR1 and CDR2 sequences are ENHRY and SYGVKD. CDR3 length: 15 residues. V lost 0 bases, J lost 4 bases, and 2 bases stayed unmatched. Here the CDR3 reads CAISESGTRYNEQFF. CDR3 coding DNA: TGTGCCATCAGTGAGTCGGGGACTAGGTACAATGAGCAGTTCTTC.

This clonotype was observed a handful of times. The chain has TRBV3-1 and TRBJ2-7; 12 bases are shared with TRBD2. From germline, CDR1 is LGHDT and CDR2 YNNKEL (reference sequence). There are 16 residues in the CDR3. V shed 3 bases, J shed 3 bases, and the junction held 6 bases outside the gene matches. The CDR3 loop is CASSHAPLAGGYEQYF. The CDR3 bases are TGTGCCAGCAGCCACGCCCCACTAGCGGGGGGCTACGAGCAGTACTTC.

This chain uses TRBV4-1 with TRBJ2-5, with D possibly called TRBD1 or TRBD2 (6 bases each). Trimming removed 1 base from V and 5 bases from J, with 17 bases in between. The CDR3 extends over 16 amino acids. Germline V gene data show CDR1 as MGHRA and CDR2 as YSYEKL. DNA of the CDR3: TGCGCCAGCAGCCAAGCGGGGGCGCTGCCCTCGGAGACCCAGTACTTC. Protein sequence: CASSQAGALPSETQYF.

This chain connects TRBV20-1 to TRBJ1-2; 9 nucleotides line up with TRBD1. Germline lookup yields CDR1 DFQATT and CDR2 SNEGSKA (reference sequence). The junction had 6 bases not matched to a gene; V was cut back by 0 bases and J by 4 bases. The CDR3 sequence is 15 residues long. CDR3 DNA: TGCAGTGCTAGAGAACGGACAGGGGCCTTCTATGGCTACACCTTC. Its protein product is CSARERTGAFYGYTF.

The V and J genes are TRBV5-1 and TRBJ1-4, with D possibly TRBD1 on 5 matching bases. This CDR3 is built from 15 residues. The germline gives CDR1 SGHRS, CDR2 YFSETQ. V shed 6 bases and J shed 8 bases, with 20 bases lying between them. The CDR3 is CASTASGPGMEKLFF. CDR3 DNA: TGCGCCAGCACCGCCTCGGGACCCGGAATGGAAAAACTGTTTTTT.

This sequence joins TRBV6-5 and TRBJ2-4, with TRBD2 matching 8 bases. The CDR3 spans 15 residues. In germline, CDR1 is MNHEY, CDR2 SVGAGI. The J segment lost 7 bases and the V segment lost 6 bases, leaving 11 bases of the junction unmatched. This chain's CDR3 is CASRRTAGGNNIQYF. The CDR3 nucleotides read TGTGCCAGCAGACGTACGGCGGGAGGTAATAACATTCAGTACTTC.

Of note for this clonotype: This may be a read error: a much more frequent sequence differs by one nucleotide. In DNA, the CDR3 is TGTGCCAGCAGCCACGGGGGGGGAGAGACCCAGTACTTC. This codes for CASSHGGGETQYF. This chain uses TRBV27 with TRBJ2-5; 8 nucleotides match TRBD2. Trimming at V came to 6 bases and at J to 4 bases, leaving 4 bases not matched to a gene. CDR3 length: 13 amino acids. Germline V gene sequence: CDR1 MNHEY, CDR2 SMNVEV (reference sequence).

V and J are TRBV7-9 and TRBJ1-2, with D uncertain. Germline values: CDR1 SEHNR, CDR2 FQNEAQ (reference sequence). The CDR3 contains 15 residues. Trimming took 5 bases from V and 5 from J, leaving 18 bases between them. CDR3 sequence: CASSPTGGRNYGYTF. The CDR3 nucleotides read TGTGCCAGCAGCCCGACGGGAGGACGGAATTATGGCTACACCTTC.

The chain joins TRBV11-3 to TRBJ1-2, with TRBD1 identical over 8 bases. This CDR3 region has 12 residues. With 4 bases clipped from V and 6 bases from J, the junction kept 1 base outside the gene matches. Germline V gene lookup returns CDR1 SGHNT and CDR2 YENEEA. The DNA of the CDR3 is TGTGCCAGCAGCTGGGACAGGCATGGCTACACCTTC. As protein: CASSWDRHGYTF. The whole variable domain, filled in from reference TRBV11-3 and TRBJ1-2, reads EAGVVQSPRYKIIEKKQPVAFWCNPISGHNTLYWYLQNLGQGPELLIRYENEEAVDDSQLPKDRFSAERLKGVDSTLKIQPAELGDSAVYLCASSWDRHGYTFGSGTRLTVV.

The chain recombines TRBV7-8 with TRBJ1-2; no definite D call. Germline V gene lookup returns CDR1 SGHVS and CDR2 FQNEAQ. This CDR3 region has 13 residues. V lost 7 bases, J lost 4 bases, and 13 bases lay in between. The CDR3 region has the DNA TGTGCCAGCACTCTAGAAAGTCGCTATGGCTACACCTTC. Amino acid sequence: CASTLESRYGYTF.

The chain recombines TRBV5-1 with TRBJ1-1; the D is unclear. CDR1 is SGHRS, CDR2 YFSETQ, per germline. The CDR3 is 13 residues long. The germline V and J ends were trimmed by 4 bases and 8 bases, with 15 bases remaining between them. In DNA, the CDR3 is TGCGCCAGCAGCCCGGACGTAGGGTTCGAAGCTTTCTTT. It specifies CASSPDVGFEAFF.

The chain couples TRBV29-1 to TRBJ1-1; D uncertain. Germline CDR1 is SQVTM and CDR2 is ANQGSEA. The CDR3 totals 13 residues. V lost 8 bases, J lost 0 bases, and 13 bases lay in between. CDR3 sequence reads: CSHSGRVNTEAFF. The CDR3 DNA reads TGCAGCCACTCCGGAAGGGTGAACACTGAAGCTTTCTTT.